The 6 T cell receptor beta chains presented below share a single source sample, sequenced in a study of lymphopenia after photon versus proton radiotherapy. Measured with immunoSEQ multiplex PCR; TCRdb has only the in-frame clones, and not every one. This table has more than 45,000 clones, around 84% appearing once. Sequenced material: peripheral blood, taken from a patient treated with proton-based radiotherapy. The receptors originated from a man in his 60s with pancreatic cancer.

This clone was observed a few times. J is TRBJ1-5 and V is TRBV30; tentatively, D is TRBD1 (5 bases). The germline gives CDR1 GTSNPN, CDR2 SVGIG (reference sequence). V was clipped by 3 bases and J by 2 bases, with 14 bases between them. There are 15 residues in the CDR3. The DNA of the CDR3 is TGTGCCTGGAGAGGGACCCGAGGTGGCAATCAGCCCCAGCATTTT. This codes for CAWRGTRGGNQPQHF.

The chain couples TRBV7-9 to TRBJ1-4; no clear D gene. Germline V CDR1 and CDR2: SEHNR, FQNEAQ (reference sequence). The CDR3 extends over 15 amino acids. V was cut by 7 bases and J by 5 bases, with 17 bases left in between. CDR3 amino acids: CASTTFGPGNEKLFF. CDR3 DNA sequence: TGTGCCAGCACCACCTTTGGACCGGGAAATGAAAAACTGTTTTTT.

The chain employs TRBV6-1 and TRBJ1-1; no clear D. Germline V lookup: CDR1 MNHNS, CDR2 SASEGT. This CDR3 contains 14 residues. V lost 8 bases and J lost 1, with 14 bases in between. CDR3 residues: CASERDRTNTEAFF. DNA of the CDR3: TGTGCCAGCGAAAGGGATCGCACGAACACTGAAGCTTTCTTT.

The rearrangement links TRBV2 to TRBJ2-2, with D unresolved. Germline-derived CDR1 and CDR2 are SNHLY and FYNNEI. The CDR3 consists of 15 residues. V dropped 7 bases and J dropped 2 bases, with 14 bases sitting between them. The CDR3 is CASNFGARNTGELFF. The CDR3 DNA is TGTGCCAGCAATTTCGGCGCAAGAAACACCGGGGAGCTGTTTTTT. The full variable domain, in which reference TRBV2 and TRBJ2-2 provide the parts outside the CDR3, is EPEVTQTPSHQVTQMGQEVILRCVPISNHLYFYWYRQILGQKVEFLVSFYNNEISEKSEIFDDQFSVERPDGSNFTLKIRSTKLEDSAMYFCASNFGARNTGELFFGEGSRLTVL.

CDR3 DNA sequence: TGTGCCAGCAGCGGACCCACAGATACGCAGTATTTT. Encoded protein: CASSGPTDTQYF. The chain combines TRBV9 with TRBJ2-3, with no clear D. Germline CDR1 and CDR2: SGDLS and YYNGEE. The ends were cut back, 3 bases at V and 2 bases at J, with 4 bases in the middle. The CDR3 loop spans 12 amino acids.

V and J are TRBV6-1 and TRBJ2-7, with D perhaps matching TRBD2 (6 bases). V was trimmed by 8 bases and J by 6 bases, leaving 20 bases between them. In germline, CDR1 is MNHNS, CDR2 SASEGT. The CDR3 length is 14 residues. CDR3 coding DNA: TGTGCCAGCCTCGCTTCGGGGGTTAAGGCCGAGCAGTACTTC. It codes for CASLASGVKAEQYF.